This entry lists 9 T cell receptor beta chains sequenced from one sample in a study of blood T cells in healthy people across ages. A sample-barcoded 5' primer and a J-beta primer mix were used in a second PCR of roughly 7 to 11 cycles. One entry per CDR3 protein, called by TCRdb with MiXCR from the 5' RACE reads. The data hold approximately 1.5 million distinct CDR3 sequences, with 34% observed a single time. Sequences were obtained from blood. The receptors originated from a young woman in good health.

This clonotype was recorded many times. The chain couples TRBV5-1 to TRBJ2-5; the match to TRBD1 covers 9 bases. The J segment lost 5 bases and the V segment lost 2 bases, leaving 10 bases of the junction unmatched. Per germline, CDR1 SGHRS and CDR2 YFSETQ. The CDR3 extends over 16 amino acids. CDR3 in amino acids: CASSLDGQGITETQYF. The CDR3 bases are TGCGCCAGCAGCTTAGATGGACAGGGGATCACGGAGACCCAGTACTTC.

This clonotype occurred a few times. The J gene is TRBJ2-1, the V gene TRBV20-1, with a weak D call TRBD2 (6 bases). The V gene's germline CDR1 is DFQATT and CDR2 SNEGSKA (reference sequence). The CDR3 is made up of 15 amino acids. V was clipped by 4 bases and J by 3 bases, with 16 bases between them. The CDR3 coding sequence is TGCAGTGCTAAAGATTTGGCGGGGTTCTACAATGAGCAGTTCTTC. It encodes CSAKDLAGFYNEQFF.

This clonotype was detected a few times. The genes are TRBV30 and TRBJ2-6, with no clear D. In germline, CDR1 is GTSNPN, CDR2 SVGIG (reference sequence). V gave up 3 bases and J gave up 1 base, with 16 bases separating them. The CDR3 spans 17 residues. CDR3 DNA: TGTGCCTGGAGCGAGACTCGGGCGTCGTCTGGGGCCAACGTCCTGACTTTC. Translated: CAWSETRASSGANVLTF.

There are many counts of this clonotype. The V gene is TRBV11-2, the J gene TRBJ2-1; D is uncertain. The CDR3 runs to 21 residues. The germline V gene has CDR1 SGHAT and CDR2 FQNNGV. Trimming removed 0 bases at V and 5 bases at J, with 29 bases between. The CDR3 sequence is CASSLDRPLIRSPGLDNEQFF. CDR3 coding DNA: TGTGCCAGCAGCTTAGATCGGCCCTTAATACGATCACCCGGCCTTGACAATGAGCAGTTCTTC.

This clonotype was counted a few times. This chain uses TRBV3-1 with TRBJ2-5; tentative D call: TRBD1 (5 bases). Germline CDR1 and CDR2: LGHDT and YNNKEL (reference sequence). The V gene lost 1 base and the J gene lost 7 bases, with 10 bases spanning the gap. The CDR3 is made up of 13 amino acids. CDR3 region: CASSQGIGATQYF. The CDR3 DNA follows: TGTGCCAGCAGCCAAGGGATAGGGGCGACCCAGTACTTC.

The rearrangement uses TRBV20-1 and TRBJ2-7; 9 nucleotides match TRBD2. CDR1 and CDR2 (germline): DFQATT, SNEGSKA (reference sequence). This CDR3 contains 15 residues. V was clipped by 0 bases and J by 2 bases; unmatched bases: 5. Here the CDR3 reads CSAREVAGDPYEQYF. The CDR3 coding sequence is TGCAGTGCTAGAGAGGTAGCGGGAGACCCCTACGAGCAGTACTTC.

The chain is built from TRBV5-1 and TRBJ2-3, with TRBD2 matching 8 bases. Germline CDR1 SGHRS, CDR2 YFSETQ. Trimming took 7 bases from V and 5 from J; bases not matched to a gene: 9. The CDR3 consists of 14 residues. The DNA for the CDR3 is TGCGCCAGCGGAACGAGCGGGGGTGGAGATACGCAGTATTTT. Translation: CASGTSGGGDTQYF.

With respect to this clonotype: This clone may be a read error of a much larger clone one base away. This sequence joins TRBV6-6 and TRBJ1-2; 9 bases fit TRBD1. The V gene end was trimmed by 5 bases and the J gene end by 4 bases; junction bases not matched to a gene: 5. CDR3 length: 14 residues. CDR1 is MNHNY, CDR2 SVGAGI, per germline (reference sequence). The CDR3 DNA sequence: TGTGCCAGCAGTCGAGACAGGGGGGCCTATGGCTACACCTTC. It translates to CASSRDRGAYGYTF.

The chain is built from TRBV7-3 and TRBJ1-5; D is possibly TRBD1 (5 bases). The CDR3 spans 14 residues. CDR1 and CDR2 from the germline V gene are SGHTA and FQGTGA. The V gene lost 8 bases and the J gene lost 5 bases, with 16 bases spanning the gap. The CDR3 protein is CASPRVGGYQPQHF. CDR3 bases: TGTGCCAGCCCCAGGGTGGGCGGTTATCAGCCCCAGCATTTT.